The 28 T cell receptor beta chains listed next were all sequenced from one sample in a study of CD8 T cells in ankylosing spondylitis. TCRdb recomputed calls from the 5' RACE reads with MiXCR, one row per CDR3 protein. The profile covers about 280,000 distinct CDR3 sequences, with around 20% appearing a single time and around 7.8% taken by the ten largest. Material for sequencing was blood, either unsorted or a sorted T cell fraction (not recorded which). The source of these receptors is a male donor with ankylosing spondylitis or in good health (not recorded which).

This clonotype was seen a few times. The rearrangement uses TRBV6-1 and TRBJ1-1, with 8 nucleotides matching TRBD1. The CDR3 contains 15 residues. Trimming at V came to 3 bases and at J to 4 bases, leaving 7 bases not matched to a gene. Germline CDR1 reads MNHNS; CDR2 reads SASEGT. CDR3 DNA sequence: TGTGCCAGCAGTGAGAGGACAGGGTCGACCACTGAAGCTTTCTTT. It yields the protein CASSERTGSTTEAFF.

The J gene is TRBJ2-3, the V gene TRBV5-1, with D maybe TRBD2 (7 bases). Germline V gene lookup returns CDR1 SGHRS and CDR2 YFSETQ. V was cut by 7 bases and J by 3 bases, with 12 bases left in between. CDR3 length: 13 residues. CDR3 DNA sequence: TGCGCCAGCGGGGGGGCCGGAACAGATACGCAGTATTTT. Translation: CASGGAGTDTQYF.

The chain couples TRBV5-1 to TRBJ2-1; perhaps TRBD1 as D (6 bases). Germline V gene sequence: CDR1 SGHRS, CDR2 YFSETQ. The CDR3 length is 15 residues. Trimming left V 0 bases short and J 2 bases short, with 9 bases between. The CDR3 here is CASSLGDTTYNEQFF. The CDR3 DNA reads TGCGCCAGCAGCTTGGGGGACACCACCTACAATGAGCAGTTCTTC.

This rearrangement joins TRBV6-1 to TRBJ1-1, with no clear D. V was trimmed by 7 bases and J by 1 base, leaving 10 bases between them. CDR1 and CDR2 from the germline V gene are MNHNS and SASEGT. The CDR3 extends over 13 amino acids. CDR3 sequence: CASTKWGNTEAFF. The CDR3 nucleotides read TGTGCCAGCACAAAATGGGGGAACACTGAAGCTTTCTTT.

This clonotype was observed at least ten times. The rearrangement links TRBV20-1 to TRBJ1-1; no firm D call. With 5 bases removed from V and 0 bases from J, the gap between germline ends came to 13 bases. Looked up from germline, CDR1 is DFQATT and CDR2 is SNEGSKA (reference sequence). CDR3 size: 14 residues. The CDR3 nucleotides read TGCAGTGCTGTTGGACCGTCGCTGAACACTGAAGCTTTCTTT. Its protein product is CSAVGPSLNTEAFF.

J is TRBJ2-7 and V is TRBV5-1, with 7 bases matching TRBD1. Trimming took 4 bases from V and 4 from J; bases not matched to a gene: 5. Germline CDR1 is SGHRS and CDR2 is YFSETQ. This CDR3 has 13 amino acids. Written as DNA, the CDR3 is TGCGCCAGCAGCCGGGACAGCTTTTACGAGCAGTACGTC. It codes for CASSRDSFYEQYV.

V and J are TRBV3-1 and TRBJ2-4; TRBD1 aligns across 7 bases. The ends lost 8 bases at V and 2 bases at J; junction bases unmatched: 9. This CDR3 contains 15 residues. Germline CDR1 reads LGHDT; CDR2 reads YNNKEL (reference sequence). The CDR3 here is CASSDRTLSKNIQYF. The CDR3, as DNA: TGTGCCAGCTCGGACAGGACTCTATCCAAAAACATTCAGTACTTC.

This clonotype has only a few counts. The genes are TRBV5-1 and TRBJ2-1; 10 nucleotides agree with TRBD2. Germline CDR1 SGHRS, CDR2 YFSETQ. The CDR3 has 16 amino acids. J was trimmed by 3 bases and V by 0 bases; bases with no gene match: 3. CDR3 nucleotide sequence: TGCGCCAGCAGCTTGGGGGGGACTAGCGACTACAATGAGCAGTTCTTC. This sequence encodes CASSLGGTSDYNEQFF.

This clonotype was counted only a few times. This chain connects TRBV7-2 to TRBJ2-2; D possibly uses TRBD1 or TRBD2 (5 bases each). V dropped 2 bases and J dropped 13 bases, with 11 bases sitting between them. The CDR3 spans 12 residues. Looked up from germline, CDR1 is SGHTA and CDR2 is FQGNSA. CDR3 region: CASSLWGMSLFF. The CDR3 region has the DNA TGTGCCAGCAGCTTATGGGGGATGTCGCTGTTTTTT.

This clonotype was recorded many times. This sequence joins TRBV5-1 and TRBJ2-5; 8 nucleotides agree with TRBD1. The V gene end was trimmed by 4 bases and the J gene end by 3 bases; junction bases not matched to a gene: 5. This CDR3 has 14 amino acids. Germline V gene lookup returns CDR1 SGHRS and CDR2 YFSETQ. The CDR3 bases are TGCGCCAGCAGCCTACAGGGGGTTGAAGAGACCCAGTACTTC. Translation: CASSLQGVEETQYF.

This clonotype turned up a few times. The rearrangement joins TRBV7-8 to TRBJ2-1; D unresolved. V shed 3 bases and J shed 2 bases, with 8 bases lying between them. Germline CDR1 and CDR2: SGHVS and FQNEAQ. The CDR3 has 14 residues. Written as DNA, the CDR3 is TGTGCCAGCAGCTTTGGGGAAACCTACAATGAGCAGTTCTTC. This translates into CASSFGETYNEQFF.

V and J are TRBV12-3 or TRBV12-4 and TRBJ1-1; D is possibly TRBD1 (5 bases). The CDR3 has 13 residues. Trimming took off 3 bases at V and 4 bases at J, with 9 bases between the two ends. The CDR3 protein is CASSFREVTEAFF. CDR3 coding DNA: TGTGCCAGCAGTTTCAGGGAGGTCACTGAAGCTTTCTTT.

The chain has TRBV5-1 and TRBJ2-3; TRBD2 matches 12 bases. With 3 bases clipped from V and 2 bases from J, the junction kept 7 bases outside the gene matches. Looked up from germline, CDR1 is SGHRS and CDR2 is YFSETQ. The CDR3 is 17 residues long. DNA for the CDR3: TGCGCCAGCAGCTCATCGACTAGCGGGGGACCCACAGATACGCAGTATTTT. The encoded protein is CASSSSTSGGPTDTQYF.

This clonotype was found a few times. The chain uses TRBV12-3 or TRBV12-4 and TRBJ1-4; TRBD1 might be the D (6 bases). The CDR3 length is 14 residues. V lost 6 bases and J lost 8, with 16 bases in between. The DNA for the CDR3 is TGTGCCAGCAGCGGACTACAGGGAGGAGAAAAACTGTTTTTT. Residues: CASSGLQGGEKLFF.

The chain carries TRBV6-1 and TRBJ2-5; D may be TRBD1 or TRBD2 (5 bases each). CDR3 length equals 16 residues. The germline V and J ends were trimmed by 2 bases and 5 bases, with 18 bases remaining between them. Per the germline V gene, CDR1 is MNHNS and CDR2 is SASEGT. The CDR3 loop reads CASSESISRGAETQYF. CDR3 bases: TGTGCCAGCAGTGAATCGATAAGTCGGGGCGCGGAGACCCAGTACTTC.

Only a few counts were recorded for this clonotype. This chain joins TRBV20-1 and TRBJ2-7; perhaps TRBD1 as D (6 bases). V was pared by 6 bases and J by 0 bases, with 9 bases between. Germline CDR1 reads DFQATT; CDR2 reads SNEGSKA (reference sequence). There are 12 residues in the CDR3. CDR3 DNA: TGCAGTGCCGGACAGTACTCCTACGAGCAGTACGTC. This translates into CSAGQYSYEQYV.

This clonotype has ten or more counts. The DNA for the CDR3 is TGCAGTGCTAGTGTCAGCTTTAACACTGAAGCTTTCTTT. Residues: CSASVSFNTEAFF. The chain has TRBV20-1 and TRBJ1-1; D gene ambiguous. CDR3 length equals 13 residues. Trimming took off 3 bases at V and 2 bases at J, with 10 bases between the two ends. Germline CDR1 DFQATT, CDR2 SNEGSKA (reference sequence).

This clonotype was picked up many times. This rearrangement joins TRBV6-1 to TRBJ2-1; 7 nucleotides align to TRBD1. CDR1 and CDR2 from the germline V gene are MNHNS and SASEGT. V dropped 7 bases and J dropped 5; count of bases not matched to a gene: 8. The CDR3 extends over 14 amino acids. The CDR3 protein is CASTTPGTDNEQFF. The CDR3, as DNA: TGTGCCAGCACAACCCCCGGGACAGACAATGAGCAGTTCTTC.

The chain combines TRBV20-1 with TRBJ2-3, with 12 bases that match TRBD2. V was clipped by 3 bases and J by 2 bases; unmatched bases: 21. Germline V gene data show CDR1 as DFQATT and CDR2 as SNEGSKA (reference sequence). The CDR3 sequence is 21 residues long. This CDR3 reads CSASPKVGTGLAGRYTDTQYF. As DNA, the CDR3 is TGCAGTGCTAGTCCCAAGGTGGGGACGGGACTAGCGGGCCGGTACACAGATACGCAGTATTTT.

This chain links TRBV4-2 with TRBJ1-2; TRBD1 agrees at 7 bases. The CDR3 is 14 residues long. Germline-derived CDR1 and CDR2 are LGHNA and YNFKEQ. Trimming at V came to 4 bases and at J to 4 bases, leaving 6 bases not matched to a gene. In DNA form, the CDR3 reads TGTGCCAGCAGCCCTGAGACAGGGACCTATGGCTACACCTTC. Encoded protein: CASSPETGTYGYTF.

The rearrangement links TRBV2 to TRBJ2-2; 7 bases align to TRBD2. V was clipped by 4 bases and J by 7 bases; unmatched bases: 12. CDR3 length: 16 residues. The germline CDR1 and CDR2 sequences are SNHLY and FYNNEI. DNA of the CDR3: TGTGCCAGCAGTGTGTTTGCGGGAGTCGGCGTCGGGGAGCTGTTTTTT. Translating gives CASSVFAGVGVGELFF.

About this clonotype: Relative to the germline gene, one junction end is altered; a read error may explain this. This rearrangement joins TRBV5-6 to TRBJ2-1, with D possibly TRBD1 on 6 matching bases. Germline values: CDR1 SGHDT, CDR2 YYEEEE. This CDR3 has 16 residues. The CDR3 loop is CVSSLTGTPNRNEQFF. In nucleotides, the CDR3 is TGTGTCAGCAGCCTTACCGGGACACCGAATCGCAATGAGCAGTTCTTC. The full variable domain, completed using reference TRBV5-6 and TRBJ2-1, is DAGVTQSPTHLIKTRGQQVTLRCSPKSGHDTVSWYQQALGQGPQFIFQYYEEEERQRGNFPDRFSGHQFPNYSSELNVNALLLGDSALYLCVSSLTGTPNRNEQFFGPGTRLTVL.

In its sample, this clonotype was seen a few times. The chain uses TRBV5-1 and TRBJ2-5; D ambiguous. This CDR3 is built from 14 residues. The V and J ends lost 4 bases and 2 bases respectively, with 12 bases between them. The germline gives CDR1 SGHRS, CDR2 YFSETQ. The CDR3 spells CASSKPAPQETQYF. In DNA, the CDR3 is TGCGCCAGCAGCAAGCCAGCGCCACAAGAGACCCAGTACTTC.

The J gene is TRBJ1-4, the V gene TRBV19; no definite D call. Between the trimmed V and J ends, which lost 3 bases and 0 bases, there was a span of 14 bases. Germline CDR1 LNHDA, CDR2 SQIVND (reference sequence). The CDR3 is 17 residues long. The CDR3, as DNA: TGTGCCAGTAGTATTGGCGGTGGTGGTCCAACTAATGAAAAACTGTTTTTT. Its translation: CASSIGGGGPTNEKLFF. Drawing the rest from reference TRBV19 and TRBJ1-4, the complete variable domain is DGGITQSPKYLFRKEGQNVTLSCEQNLNHDAMYWYRQDPGQGLRLIYYSQIVNDFQKGDIAEGYSVSREKKESFPLTVTSAQKNPTAFYLCASSIGGGGPTNEKLFFGSGTQLSVL.

This clonotype was found many times. This rearrangement joins TRBV10-3 to TRBJ2-3; D ambiguous. Germline V CDR1 and CDR2: ENHRY, SYGVKD. The V and J ends lost 0 bases and 3 bases respectively, with 19 bases between them. CDR3 size: 18 residues. CDR3 sequence (DNA): TGTGCCATCAGTGAGTCGAAACCCCAAGCACGGCGGACAGATACGCAGTATTTT. It translates to CAISESKPQARRTDTQYF.

The sample holds a few counts of this clonotype. The CDR3: CASSQQGAGGNTIYF. The DNA of the CDR3 is TGTGCCAGCAGCCAACAGGGGGCAGGTGGAAACACCATATATTTT. V is TRBV11-2 and J is TRBJ1-3, with 9 bases fitting TRBD1. The V gene's germline CDR1 is SGHAT and CDR2 FQNNGV. The CDR3 is 15 amino acids. V lost 5 bases to trimming and J lost 3 bases; unmatched junction nucleotides: 5. Full variable domain (rest looked up from reference TRBV11-2 and TRBJ1-3): EAGVAQSPRYKIIEKRQSVAFWCNPISGHATLYWYQQILGQGPKLLIQFQNNGVVDDSQLPKDRFSAERLKGVDSTLKIQPAKLEDSAVYLCASSQQGAGGNTIYFGEGSWLTVV.

This clonotype has more than one count but fewer than ten. V is TRBV15 and J is TRBJ2-5; 10 positions agree with TRBD1. This CDR3 is 19 amino acids long. Germline CDR1 reads LNHNV; CDR2 reads YYDKDF (reference sequence). V was pared by 0 bases and J by 5 bases, with 15 bases of the junction left unmatched. The CDR3 nucleotides are TGTGCCACCAGCAGAGATTTGGCGAGTCGACAGGGGGCTTCGGAGACCCAGTACTTC. Protein product: CATSRDLASRQGASETQYF. The full variable domain, rest sourced from reference TRBV15 and TRBJ2-5, is DAMVIQNPRYQVTQFGKPVTLSCSQTLNHNVMYWYQQKSSQAPKLLFHYYDKDFNNEADTPDNFQSRRPNTSFCFLDIRSPGLGDTAMYLCATSRDLASRQGASETQYFGPGTRLLVL.

In its sample, this clonotype was seen many times. The genes are TRBV28 and TRBJ2-5; tentative D call: TRBD1 (6 bases). CDR1 is MDHEN and CDR2 is SYDVKM in the germline V gene. There are 12 residues in the CDR3. V lost 5 bases and J lost 8, with 12 bases in between. CDR3 amino acids: CASSTRTATQYF. The CDR3 nucleotides are TGTGCCAGCAGTACAAGGACAGCCACCCAGTACTTC.